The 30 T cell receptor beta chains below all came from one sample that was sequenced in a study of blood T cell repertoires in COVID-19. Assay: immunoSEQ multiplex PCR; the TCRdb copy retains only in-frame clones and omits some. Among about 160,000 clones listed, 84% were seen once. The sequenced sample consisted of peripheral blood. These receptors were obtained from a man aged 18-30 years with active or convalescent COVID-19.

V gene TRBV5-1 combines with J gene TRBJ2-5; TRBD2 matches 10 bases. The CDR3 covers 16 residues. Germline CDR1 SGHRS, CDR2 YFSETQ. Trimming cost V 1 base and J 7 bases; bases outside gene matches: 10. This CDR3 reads CASSLPSGRAYGTQYF. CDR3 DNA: TGCGCCAGCAGCTTGCCCAGCGGGAGGGCCTATGGGACCCAGTACTTC.

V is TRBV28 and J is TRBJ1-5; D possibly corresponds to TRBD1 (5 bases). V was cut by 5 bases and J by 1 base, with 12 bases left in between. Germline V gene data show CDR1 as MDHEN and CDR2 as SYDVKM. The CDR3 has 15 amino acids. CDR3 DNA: TGTGCCAGCAGTGCCCACGGGGGGAGCAATCAGCCCCAGCATTTT. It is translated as CASSAHGGSNQPQHF.

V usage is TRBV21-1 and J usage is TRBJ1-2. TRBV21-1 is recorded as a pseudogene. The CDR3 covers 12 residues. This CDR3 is CASSKGLYGYTF. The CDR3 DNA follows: TGTGCCAGCAGCAAGGGACTTTACGGCTACACCTTC.

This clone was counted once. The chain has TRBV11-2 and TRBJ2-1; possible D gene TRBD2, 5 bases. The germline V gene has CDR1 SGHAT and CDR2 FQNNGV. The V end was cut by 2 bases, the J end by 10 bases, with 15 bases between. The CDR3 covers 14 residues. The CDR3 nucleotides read TGTGCCAGCAGCTTATGGACTCCTGTCGTGGAGCAGTTCTTC. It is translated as CASSLWTPVVEQFF.

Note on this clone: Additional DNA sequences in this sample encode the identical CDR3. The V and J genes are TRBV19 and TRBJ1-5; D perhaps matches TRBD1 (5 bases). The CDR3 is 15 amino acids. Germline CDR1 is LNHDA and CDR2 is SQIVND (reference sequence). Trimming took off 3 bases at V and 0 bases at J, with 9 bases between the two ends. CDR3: CASSIGGGSNQPQHF. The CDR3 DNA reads TGTGCCAGTAGTATCGGCGGGGGTAGCAATCAGCCCCAGCATTTT.

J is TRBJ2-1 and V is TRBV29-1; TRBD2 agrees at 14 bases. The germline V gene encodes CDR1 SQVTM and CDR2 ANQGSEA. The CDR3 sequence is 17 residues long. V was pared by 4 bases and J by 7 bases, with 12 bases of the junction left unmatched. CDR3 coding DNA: TGCAGCGTTGTTAGTTTGGGACTAGCGGGAGTTTATAATGAGCAGTTCTTC. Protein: CSVVSLGLAGVYNEQFF.

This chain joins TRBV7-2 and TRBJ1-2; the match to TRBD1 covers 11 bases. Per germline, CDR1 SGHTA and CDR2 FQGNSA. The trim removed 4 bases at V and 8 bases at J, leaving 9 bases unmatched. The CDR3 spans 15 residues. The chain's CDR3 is CASSSRTGGAEGYTF. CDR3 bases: TGTGCCAGCAGCTCAAGGACAGGGGGCGCGGAGGGCTACACCTTC.

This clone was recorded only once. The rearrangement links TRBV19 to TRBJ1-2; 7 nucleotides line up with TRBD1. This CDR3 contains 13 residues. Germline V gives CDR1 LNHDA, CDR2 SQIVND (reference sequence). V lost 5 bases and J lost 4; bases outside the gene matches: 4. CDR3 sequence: CASSDRDSYGYTF. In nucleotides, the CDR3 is TGTGCCAGTAGTGACCGGGACAGCTATGGCTACACCTTC.

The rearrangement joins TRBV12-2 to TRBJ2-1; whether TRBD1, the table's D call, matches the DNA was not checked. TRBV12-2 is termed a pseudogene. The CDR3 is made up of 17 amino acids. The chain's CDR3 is CASRLGVGTEIYNEQFF. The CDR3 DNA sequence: TGTGCAAGTCGCTTAGGAGTCGGGACAGAGATTTACAATGAGCAGTTCTTC.

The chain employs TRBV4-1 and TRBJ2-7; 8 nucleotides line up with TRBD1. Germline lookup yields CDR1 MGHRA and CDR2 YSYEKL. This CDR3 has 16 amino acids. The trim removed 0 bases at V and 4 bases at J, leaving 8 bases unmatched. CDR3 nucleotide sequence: TGCGCCAGCAGCCAAGATCCCCCAGGGGGCGGGTACGAGCAGTACTTC. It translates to CASSQDPPGGGYEQYF.

DNA for the CDR3: TGTGCCAGCAGTCCCGACACAAGAACCTCCTACGAGCAGTACTTC. Its protein product is CASSPDTRTSYEQYF. The rearrangement joins TRBV6-5 to TRBJ2-7, with D uncertain. Between the trimmed V and J ends, which lost 5 bases and 0 bases, there was a span of 14 bases. The CDR3 contains 15 residues. Germline V CDR1 and CDR2: MNHEY, SVGAGI.

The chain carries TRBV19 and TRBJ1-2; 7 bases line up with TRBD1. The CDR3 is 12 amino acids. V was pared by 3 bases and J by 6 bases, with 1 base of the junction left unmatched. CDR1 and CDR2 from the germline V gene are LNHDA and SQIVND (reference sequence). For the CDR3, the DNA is TGTGCCAGTAGTATGAGGGGGCATGGCTACACCTTC. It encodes CASSMRGHGYTF.

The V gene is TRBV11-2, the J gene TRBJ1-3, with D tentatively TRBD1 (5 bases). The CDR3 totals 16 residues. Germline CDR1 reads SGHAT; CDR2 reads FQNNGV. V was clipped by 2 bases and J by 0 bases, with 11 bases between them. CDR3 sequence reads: CASSLRGGISGNTIYF. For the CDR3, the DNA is TGTGCCAGCAGCTTACGGGGGGGAATCTCTGGAAACACCATATATTTT.

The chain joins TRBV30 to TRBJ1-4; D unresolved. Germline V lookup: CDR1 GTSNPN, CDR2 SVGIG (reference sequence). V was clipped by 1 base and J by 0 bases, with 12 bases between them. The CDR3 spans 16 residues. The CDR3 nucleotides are TGTGCCTGGAGTGAGGCTTACAGTGCAACTAATGAAAAACTGTTTTTT. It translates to CAWSEAYSATNEKLFF.

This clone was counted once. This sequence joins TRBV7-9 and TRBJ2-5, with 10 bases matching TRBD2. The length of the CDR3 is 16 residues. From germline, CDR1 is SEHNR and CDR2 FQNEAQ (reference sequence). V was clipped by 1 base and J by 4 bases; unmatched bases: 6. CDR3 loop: CASSLVSPSGRETQYF. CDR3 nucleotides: TGTGCCAGCAGCTTAGTGTCTCCTAGCGGGAGAGAGACCCAGTACTTC.

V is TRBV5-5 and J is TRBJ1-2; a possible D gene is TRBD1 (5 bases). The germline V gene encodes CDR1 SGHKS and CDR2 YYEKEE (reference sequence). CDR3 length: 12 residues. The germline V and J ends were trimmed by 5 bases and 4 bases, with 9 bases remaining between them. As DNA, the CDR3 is TGTGCCAGCAGGGGGCCTGGCTATGGCTACACCTTC. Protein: CASRGPGYGYTF.

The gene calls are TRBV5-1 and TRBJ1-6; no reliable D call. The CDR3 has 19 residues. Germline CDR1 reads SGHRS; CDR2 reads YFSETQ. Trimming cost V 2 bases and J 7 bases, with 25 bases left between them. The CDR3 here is CASSFGLGVQAGGNSPLHF. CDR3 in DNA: TGCGCCAGCAGCTTTGGGCTGGGTGTGCAGGCCGGTGGGAATTCACCCCTCCACTTT.

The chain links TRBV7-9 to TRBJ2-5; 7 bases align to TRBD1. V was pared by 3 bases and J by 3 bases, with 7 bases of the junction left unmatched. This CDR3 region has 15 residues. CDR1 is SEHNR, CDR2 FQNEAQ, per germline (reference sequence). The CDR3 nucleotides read TGTGCCAGCAGCTTTTTAGGACAGGCAAAAGAGACCCAGTACTTC. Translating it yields CASSFLGQAKETQYF.

DNA of the CDR3: TGTGCCAGCGTGAGGGAGGCCGGGGAGCTGTTTTTT. It yields the protein CASVREAGELFF. V gene TRBV12-3 or TRBV12-4 combines with J gene TRBJ2-2, with TRBD2 as a possible D gene (6 bases). The CDR3 contains 12 residues. With 8 bases removed from V and 6 bases from J, the gap between germline ends came to 10 bases.

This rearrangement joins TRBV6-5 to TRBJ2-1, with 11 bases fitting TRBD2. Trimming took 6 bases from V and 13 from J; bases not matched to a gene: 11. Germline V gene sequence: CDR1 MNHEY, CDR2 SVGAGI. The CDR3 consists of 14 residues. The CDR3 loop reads CASRLSLAGGPQFF. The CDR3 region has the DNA TGTGCCAGCAGACTCTCTCTAGCGGGAGGTCCCCAGTTCTTC.

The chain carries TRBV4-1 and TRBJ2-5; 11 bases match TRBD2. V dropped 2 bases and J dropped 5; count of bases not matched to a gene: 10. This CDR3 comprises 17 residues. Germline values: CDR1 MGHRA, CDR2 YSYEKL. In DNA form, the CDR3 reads TGCGCCAGCAGCCAAATAGCGGGGGGGCTTCTTAAGGAGACCCAGTACTTC. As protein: CASSQIAGGLLKETQYF.

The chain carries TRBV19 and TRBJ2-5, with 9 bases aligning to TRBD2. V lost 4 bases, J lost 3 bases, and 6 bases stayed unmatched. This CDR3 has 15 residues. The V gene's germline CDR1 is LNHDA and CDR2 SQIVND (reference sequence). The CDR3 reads CASSKGLATKETQYF. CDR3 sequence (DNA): TGTGCCAGTAGTAAGGGACTAGCTACGAAAGAGACCCAGTACTTC.

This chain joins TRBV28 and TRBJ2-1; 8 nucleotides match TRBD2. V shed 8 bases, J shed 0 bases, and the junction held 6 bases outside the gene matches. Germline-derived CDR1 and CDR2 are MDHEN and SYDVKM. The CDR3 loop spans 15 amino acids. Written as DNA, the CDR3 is TGTGCCAGCGGCAAGCGGGAGATCTCCTACAATGAGCAGTTCTTC. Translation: CASGKREISYNEQFF.

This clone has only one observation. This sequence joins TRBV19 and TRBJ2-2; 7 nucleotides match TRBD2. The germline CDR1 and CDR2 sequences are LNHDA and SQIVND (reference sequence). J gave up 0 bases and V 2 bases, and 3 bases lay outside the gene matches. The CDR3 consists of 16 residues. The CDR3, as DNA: TGTGCCAGTAGTATAAAGCGGGGCGCGAACACCGGGGAGCTGTTTTTT. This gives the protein CASSIKRGANTGELFF.

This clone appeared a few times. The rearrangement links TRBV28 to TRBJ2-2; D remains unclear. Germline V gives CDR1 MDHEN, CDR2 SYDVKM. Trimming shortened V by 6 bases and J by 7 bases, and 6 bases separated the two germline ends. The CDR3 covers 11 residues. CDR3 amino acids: CASRASGELFF. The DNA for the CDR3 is TGTGCCAGCAGGGCCAGCGGGGAGCTGTTTTTT.

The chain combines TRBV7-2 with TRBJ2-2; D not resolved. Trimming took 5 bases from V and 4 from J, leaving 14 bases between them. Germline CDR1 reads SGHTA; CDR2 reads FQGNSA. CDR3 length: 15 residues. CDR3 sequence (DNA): TGTGCCAGCAGCCCCCGAAGTTTGAGCACCGGGGAGCTGTTTTTT. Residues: CASSPRSLSTGELFF.

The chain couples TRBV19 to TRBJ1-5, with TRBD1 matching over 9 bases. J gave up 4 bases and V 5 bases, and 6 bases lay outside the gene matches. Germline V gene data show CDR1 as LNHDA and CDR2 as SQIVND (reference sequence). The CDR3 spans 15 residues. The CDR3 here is CASSFRTGENQPQHF. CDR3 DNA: TGTGCCAGTAGTTTCCGGACAGGGGAAAATCAGCCCCAGCATTTT. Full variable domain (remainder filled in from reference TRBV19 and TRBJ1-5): DGGITQSPKYLFRKEGQNVTLSCEQNLNHDAMYWYRQDPGQGLRLIYYSQIVNDFQKGDIAEGYSVSREKKESFPLTVTSAQKNPTAFYLCASSFRTGENQPQHFGDGTRLSIL.

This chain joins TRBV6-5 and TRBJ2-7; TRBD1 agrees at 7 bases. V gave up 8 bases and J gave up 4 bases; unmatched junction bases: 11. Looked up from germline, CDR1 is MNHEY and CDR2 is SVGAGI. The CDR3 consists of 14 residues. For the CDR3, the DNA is TGTGCCAGCGAGTTAGGGGGCGCGAGTTACGAGCAGTACTTC. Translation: CASELGGASYEQYF.

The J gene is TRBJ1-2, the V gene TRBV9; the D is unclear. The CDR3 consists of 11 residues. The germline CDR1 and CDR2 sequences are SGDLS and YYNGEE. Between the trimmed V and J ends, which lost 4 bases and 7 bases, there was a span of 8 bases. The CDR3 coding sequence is TGTGCCAGCAGCTCCCGGGGTGGCTACACCTTC. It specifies CASSSRGGYTF.

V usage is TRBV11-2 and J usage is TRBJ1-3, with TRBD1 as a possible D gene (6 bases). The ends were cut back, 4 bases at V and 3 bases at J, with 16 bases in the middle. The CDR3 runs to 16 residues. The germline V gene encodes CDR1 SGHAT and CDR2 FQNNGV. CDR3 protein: CASSSHPGASGNTIYF. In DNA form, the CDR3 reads TGTGCCAGCAGCTCGCATCCAGGGGCAAGTGGAAACACCATATATTTT.